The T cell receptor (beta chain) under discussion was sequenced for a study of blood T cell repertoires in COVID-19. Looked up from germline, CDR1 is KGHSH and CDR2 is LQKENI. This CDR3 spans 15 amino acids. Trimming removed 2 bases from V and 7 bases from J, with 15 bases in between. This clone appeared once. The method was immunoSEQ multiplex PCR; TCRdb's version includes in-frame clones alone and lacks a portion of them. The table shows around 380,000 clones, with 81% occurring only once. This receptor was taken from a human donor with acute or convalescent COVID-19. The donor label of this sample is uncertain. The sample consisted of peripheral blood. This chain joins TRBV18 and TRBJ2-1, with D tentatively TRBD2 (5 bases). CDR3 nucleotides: TGTGCCAGCTCACCAATTCATACGGCGGGTAATGAGCAGTTCTTC. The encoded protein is CASSPIHTAGNEQFF. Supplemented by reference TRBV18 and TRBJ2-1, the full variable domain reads NAGVMQNPRHLVRRRGQEARLRCSPMKGHSHVYWYRQLPEEGLKFMVYLQKENIIDESGMPKERFSAEFPKEGPSILRIQQVVRGDSAAYFCASSPIHTAGNEQFFGPGTRLTVL.